These 7 T cell receptor beta chains came from one sample sequenced in a study of shared clonotypes between healthy human individuals. The repertoire was sequenced with immunoSEQ multiplex PCR; TCRdb's copy has only in-frame clones and lacks some. The sample records 850,000 to 1,200,000 clones, about 75% being singletons. Source material: memory CD4+ T cells sorted from blood. As for subset: CD45RA-negative fraction. The receptors shown here come from a man aged 18 to 29 in good health.

This clone was seen just once. V gene TRBV10-3 combines with J gene TRBJ2-3, with 9 bases fitting TRBD1. Losses at the gene ends were 11 bases for V and 3 bases for J; bases not matched to a gene: 9. CDR3 size: 14 residues. Germline V gives CDR1 ENHRY, CDR2 SYGVKD. This chain's CDR3 is CAYATGGLTDTQYF. CDR3 nucleotide sequence: TGTGCCTACGCCACAGGGGGCTTGACAGATACGCAGTATTTT.

This chain links TRBV10-1 with TRBJ2-1; D perhaps matches TRBD2 (7 bases). This CDR3 spans 14 amino acids. CDR1 is WNHNN and CDR2 is SYGVQD in the germline V gene (reference sequence). V lost 2 bases and J lost 12, with 17 bases in between. The CDR3 loop reads CASSEGTPGGVQFF. As DNA, the CDR3 is TGCGCCAGCAGTGAGGGGACCCCGGGGGGCGTGCAGTTCTTC.

The chain links TRBV27 to TRBJ1-6; 7 bases line up with TRBD1. The CDR3 runs 13 residues. J gave up 9 bases and V 5 bases, and 4 bases lay outside the gene matches. Germline V gene sequence: CDR1 MNHEY, CDR2 SMNVEV (reference sequence). CDR3 sequence (DNA): TGTGCCAGCAGTGCTACAGGGGTTTCACCCCTCCACTTT. It translates to CASSATGVSPLHF.

The chain is built from TRBV7-2 and TRBJ2-2; D remains ambiguous. This CDR3 spans 15 amino acids. Trimming removed 3 bases at V and 0 bases at J, with 8 bases between. Germline CDR1 is SGHTA and CDR2 is FQGNSA. The CDR3 sequence: CASSFQQTNTGELFF. In DNA, the CDR3 is TGTGCCAGCAGCTTTCAGCAAACGAACACCGGGGAGCTGTTTTTT.

CDR3 in DNA: TGTGCCAGCGCGCCCTGGACGGTGAACACTGAAGCTTTCTTT. Its translation is CASAPWTVNTEAFF. The chain carries TRBV27 and TRBJ1-1; D is unclear. This CDR3 has 14 amino acids. Germline V gene data show CDR1 as MNHEY and CDR2 as SMNVEV (reference sequence). V lost 8 bases and J lost 0, with 13 bases in between.

The rearrangement links TRBV6-6 to TRBJ1-5, with 9 bases aligning to TRBD1. The length of the CDR3 is 14 residues. Per the germline V gene, CDR1 is MNHNY and CDR2 is SVGAGI (reference sequence). V lost 8 bases to trimming and J lost 6 bases; unmatched junction nucleotides: 8. CDR3 bases: TGTGCCAGCCCTCGGGACAGGGAATTTCAGCCCCAGCATTTT. This encodes CASPRDREFQPQHF.

This clone showed up many times. This sample includes further DNA sequences coding for the same CDR3. The J gene is TRBJ2-5, the V gene TRBV10-1; the D is unclear. V was clipped by 3 bases and J by 2 bases, with 4 bases between them. The CDR3 is 12 amino acids. Germline V lookup: CDR1 WNHNN, CDR2 SYGVQD (reference sequence). The CDR3 nucleotides read TGCGCCAGCAGTGATGGTCAAGAGACCCAGTACTTC. Its translation is CASSDGQETQYF.